Listed below are T cell receptor beta chains from one sample, sequenced in a study of T cells after yellow fever vaccination. MiXCR was run by TCRdb on the 5' RACE reads, yielding one entry per CDR3 protein. The sample lists roughly 310,000 distinct CDR3 sequences, roughly 3.5% occurring once. The starting material was PBMCs, obtained on the day of the yellow fever booster vaccination. The origin of the receptors is a man between 18 and 35 years old who received the YFV17D yellow fever vaccine. Both conserved end residues are part of each CDR3. Fields, in order: J gene, V gene, D gene, clone size, CDR3 DNA, CDR3 protein. A D gene is named only where the DNA matches it firmly. Size values are once, few and many counts, or a class for expanded clones, and some rows have none.

TRBJ1-1	TRBV15	.	many	TGTGCCACCAGCAGAGATATCGGGGTGAACACTGAAGCTTTCTTT	CATSRDIGVNTEAFF
TRBJ2-1	TRBV7-2	.	many	TGTGCCAGCAGCTTAGGGGGGCTCAACAATGAGCAGTTCTTC	CASSLGGLNNEQFF
TRBJ2-3	TRBV6-2/TRBV6-3	TRBD2	many	TGTGCCGGCCGGCGGGGGGGTCAGGATACGCAGTATTTT	CAGRRGGQDTQYF
TRBJ2-7	TRBV2	.	few	TGTGCCAGCAGTGTGCTTCAGATCTACGAGCAGTACTTC	CASSVLQIYEQYF
TRBJ1-6	TRBV15	.	.	TGTGCCACCAGCAGTGATGTGGGGGAATCACCCCTCCACTTT	CATSSDVGESPLHF
TRBJ1-4	TRBV5-5	.	many	TGTGCCAGCAGCTTTCGGGTAGAAAAACTGTTTTTT	CASSFRVEKLFF
TRBJ2-3	TRBV7-8	TRBD1	.	TGTGCCAGCAGCCCGCAGGGACAGGGGGCAGATACGCAGTATTTT	CASSPQGQGADTQYF
TRBJ2-1	TRBV20-1	TRBD2	many	TGCAGTGCCCACCGAACTAGCGGGGGGACTTACAATGAGCAGTTCTTC	CSAHRTSGGTYNEQFF
TRBJ1-4	TRBV10-3	TRBD1	many	TGTGCCATCAGTGAAGAAGGACAGGGGAATGAAAAACTGTTTTTT	CAISEEGQGNEKLFF
TRBJ1-3	TRBV6-5	TRBD1	many	TGTGCCAGCGCTGAGGACAGGCACTCTGGAAACACCATATATTTT	CASAEDRHSGNTIYF
TRBJ1-2	TRBV7-9	TRBD1	many	TGTGCCAGCAGTCGACAGGGAGGGAACTATGGCTACACCTTC	CASSRQGGNYGYTF
TRBJ2-2	TRBV5-5	TRBD2	few	TGTGCCAGCAGCTTAAATTCTAGCGGGGGGTGGACCGGGGAGCTGTTTTTT	CASSLNSSGGWTGELFF
TRBJ2-1	TRBV15	TRBD2	many	TGTGCCACCAGCAGAGGCAGACTAGCGGGGACCGACAATGAGCAGTTCTTC	CATSRGRLAGTDNEQFF
TRBJ2-7	TRBV6-1	TRBD1	many	TGTGCCAGCAGTGAAACAGGGGCACACGAGCAGTACTTC	CASSETGAHEQYF
TRBJ2-1	TRBV7-3	.	many	TGTGCCAGCAGCCCGGGCCAGCCGGCCAATGAGCAGTTCTTC	CASSPGQPANEQFF
TRBJ1-2	TRBV6-2/TRBV6-3	.	few	TGTGCCAGCAGTTGGGACATCAACTATGGCTACACCTTC	CASSWDINYGYTF
TRBJ2-1	TRBV11-2	TRBD2	.	TGTGCCAGCAGCTTACCTAGCGGGGACAATGAGCAGTTCTTC	CASSLPSGDNEQFF
TRBJ1-5	TRBV27	.	many	TGTGCCAGCAGTTCCAGTTTTCGTCAGCCCCAGCATTTT	CASSSSFRQPQHF
TRBJ2-3	TRBV10-3	.	many	TGTGCCATCAGTGACGGCCGGGGTCCAGATACGCAGTATTTT	CAISDGRGPDTQYF
TRBJ2-3	TRBV7-2	TRBD2	.	TGTGCCAGCAGCTTTAGAGCGGGGGTCACCGATACGCAGTATTTT	CASSFRAGVTDTQYF
TRBJ2-4	TRBV7-9	.	few	TGTGCCAGCAGCCCCCTGGACGCCAAAAACATTCAGTACTTC	CASSPLDAKNIQYF
TRBJ1-1	TRBV12-3/TRBV12-4	TRBD1	few	TGTGCCAGCAAAACAGGGGTCAACACTGAAGCTTTCTTT	CASKTGVNTEAFF
TRBJ2-1	TRBV28	.	.	TGTGCCAGCAGTTTCCCTGGAACTCTCAGCTCCTACAATGAGCAGTTCTTC	CASSFPGTLSSYNEQFF
TRBJ2-1	TRBV9	.	many	TGTGCCAGCAGCGAGACCCTCCTAGCGAGGGCCGATGAGCAGTTCTTC	CASSETLLARADEQFF
TRBJ2-1	TRBV28	.	.	TGTGCCAGCAGTGGAACCAATGAGCAGTTCTTC	CASSGTNEQFF
TRBJ2-1	TRBV5-4	TRBD2	few	TGTGCCAGCAGCGCCCCGGGGGAGGGGCATGAGCAGTTCTTC	CASSAPGEGHEQFF
TRBJ2-5	TRBV6-1	TRBD2	many	TGTGCCTCACCCTCGACTAGCGACCAAGAGACCCAGTACTTC	CASPSTSDQETQYF
TRBJ1-2	TRBV7-2	TRBD1	many	TGTGCCAGCAGCTTCCCAGGGGGCGGCGGCTACACCTTC	CASSFPGGGGYTF
TRBJ1-1	TRBV12-3/TRBV12-4	.	.	TGTGCCAGCAGCCGCGCCTCAGGGGACACTGAAGCTTTCTTT	CASSRASGDTEAFF
TRBJ1-1	TRBV29-1	.	many	TGCAGCGTTGAACTAATACTTCACACTGAAGCTTTCTTT	CSVELILHTEAFF
TRBJ1-2	TRBV7-2	TRBD1	few	TGTGCCAGCAGCTCCAGGGGGCTAGTTGTCTATGGCTACACCTTC	CASSSRGLVVYGYTF
TRBJ2-2	TRBV7-7	.	many	TGTGCCAGCAGCTTGCAGGCCACCGGGGAGCTGTTTTTT	CASSLQATGELFF
TRBJ2-3	TRBV20-1	.	.	TGCAGTGCTAGTAAGCCGGTTACTAGCACAGATACGCAGTATTTT	CSASKPVTSTDTQYF
TRBJ1-5	TRBV7-2	.	many	TGTGCCAGCAGTAGTATTGGCAATCAGCCCCAGCATTTT	CASSSIGNQPQHF
TRBJ2-1	TRBV12-5	.	many	TGTGCTAGTGGTCCGCCACCACCTACCCCAGGGCAGTTCTTC	CASGPPPPTPGQFF
TRBJ1-1	TRBV2	.	many	TGTGCCAGCACGACCGGGGGCAGGGGCACTGAAGCTTTCTTT	CASTTGGRGTEAFF
TRBJ2-1	TRBV20-1	.	.	TGCAGTGCCGTCGGCAATGAGCAGTTCTTC	CSAVGNEQFF
TRBJ1-6	TRBV5-1	.	many	TGCGCCAGCAGTTCCGGGACGGTGAATTCACCCCTCCACTTT	CASSSGTVNSPLHF